These T cell receptor beta chains were read from a single sample in a study of blood T cells in healthy people across ages. In TCRdb, the 5' RACE reads were re-called with MiXCR into one record per CDR3 protein. In the table there are about 1.4 million distinct CDR3 sequences, 45% to 70% of which are singletons. The sample was blood. These receptors were collected from a young man in good health. CDR3s include the opening cysteine and the closing phenylalanine or tryptophan. A D gene is named only where the DNA matches it firmly. Clone size, where shown, is once, few, many, or a class for clones that have expanded.

.	TRBV12-3/TRBV12-4	TRBJ1-2	TRBD1	TGTGCCAGCAGTGTGTGGGGGGGTAAGACAGGGGGCCATGGCTACACCTTC	CASSVWGGKTGGHGYTF
.	TRBV21-1	TRBJ2-5	.	TGTGCCAGCAGCAAAGGAAAGAGTTTTGGTGGGGAGAAGACCCAGTACTTC	CASSKGKSFGGEKTQYF
.	TRBV29-1	TRBJ1-1	TRBD1	TGCAGCGTCCGACAGGGCATGTACACTGAAGCTTTCTTT	CSVRQGMYTEAFF
.	TRBV7-2	TRBJ2-3	.	TGTGCCAGCAGCTACGGAGTAGGCGTTACGCAGTATTTT	CASSYGVGVTQYF
once	TRBV12-3/TRBV12-4	TRBJ2-7	.	TGTGCCAGCAGTTTAGGGGGGCGGCACTCCTACGAGCAGTACTTC	CASSLGGRHSYEQYF
.	TRBV20-1	TRBJ2-7	TRBD2	TGCAGTGCTAGAACCGGGACTAGCTTTTACGAGCAGTACTTC	CSARTGTSFYEQYF
.	TRBV28	TRBJ2-1	.	TGTGCCAGCAAGGAATGGGACTACAATGAGCAGTTCTTC	CASKEWDYNEQFF
.	TRBV12-3/TRBV12-4	TRBJ1-2	.	TGTGCCAGCAGTTTCTCCGCGGGGGCCGCAGGGGGCTACACCTTC	CASSFSAGAAGGYTF
.	TRBV12-3/TRBV12-4	TRBJ2-1	TRBD2	TGTGCCAGCAGTTTTCTCGGACTAGCGGGAGACAATGAGCAGTTCTTC	CASSFLGLAGDNEQFF
.	TRBV2	TRBJ2-3	.	TGTGCCAGCACCCCCCCGGCGGTCCGGGATACGCAGTATTTT	CASTPPAVRDTQYF
.	TRBV24-1	TRBJ2-1	TRBD2	TGTGCCACCAGTGACCCCGGACTAGCGGGGAGCAATGAGCAGTTCTTC	CATSDPGLAGSNEQFF
few	TRBV20-1	TRBJ2-1	.	TGCAGTGCTAGAGGTTCGACAGCCTACAATGAGCAGTTCTTC	CSARGSTAYNEQFF
once	TRBV6-5	TRBJ2-1	.	TGTGCCAGCAGTTACGACGGGGATTCCTACAATGAGCAGTTCTTC	CASSYDGDSYNEQFF
few	TRBV6-5	TRBJ2-7	.	TGTGCCAGCAAGAGCTCGGGGGACGAGCAGTACTTC	CASKSSGDEQYF
few	TRBV11-3	TRBJ2-1	TRBD2	TGTGCCAGCAGCTCCAGGGGAGTGGGACTAGCGGGAACCAATGAGCAGTTCTTC	CASSSRGVGLAGTNEQFF
.	TRBV7-9	TRBJ2-7	TRBD1	TGTGCCAGCAGCTCAAAGGGGGCGGGCGAGCAGTACTTC	CASSSKGAGEQYF